Listed below are T cell receptor beta chains from one sample, sequenced in a study of molecular identifiers for immune sequencing clone quantification. TCRdb called the PCR reads again in MiXCR, with one record for every CDR3 protein. The sample has approximately 500,000 distinct CDR3 sequences; about a fifth are singletons. Material: naive CD8+ T cells from blood, with Jurkat cell RNA spiked in. The receptors were gathered from a human donor in good health. Some libraries in this study had Jurkat cell RNA spiked in. The CDR3 runs from the conserved cysteine through the conserved F or W. A D gene is named only where the DNA matches it firmly. Only part of the rows carry a size: once, few, many, or a class if the clone is expanded.

v_call: TRBV20-1
clone_size: many
d_call: .
j_call: TRBJ2-7
cdr3_aa: CSASDPQGSGVYEQYF
cdr3_nt: TGCAGTGCTAGTGACCCCCAGGGGTCCGGGGTCTACGAGCAGTACTTC

v_call: TRBV3-1
clone_size: .
d_call: .
j_call: TRBJ2-7
cdr3_aa: CASSPRAGVRGPSYEQYF
cdr3_nt: TGTGCCAGCAGCCCTCGAGCGGGAGTAAGGGGGCCCTCCTACGAGCAGTACTTC

v_call: TRBV7-9
clone_size: .
d_call: .
j_call: TRBJ2-2
cdr3_aa: CASSLRPNTGELFF
cdr3_nt: TGTGCCAGCAGCTTAAGGCCCAACACCGGGGAGCTGTTTTTT

v_call: TRBV6-2/TRBV6-3
clone_size: few
d_call: .
j_call: TRBJ2-7
cdr3_aa: CASRPGGAYEQYF
cdr3_nt: TGTGCCAGCAGGCCCGGAGGAGCCTACGAGCAGTACTTC

v_call: TRBV7-9
clone_size: few
d_call: .
j_call: TRBJ1-1
cdr3_aa: CASSQEGRMNTEAFF
cdr3_nt: TGTGCCAGCAGCCAAGAGGGCAGAATGAACACTGAAGCTTTCTTT

v_call: TRBV5-1
clone_size: many
d_call: .
j_call: TRBJ1-1
cdr3_aa: CASSLEGTEAFF
cdr3_nt: TGCGCCAGCAGCTTGGAAGGCACTGAAGCTTTCTTT

v_call: TRBV27
clone_size: .
d_call: .
j_call: TRBJ1-1
cdr3_aa: CASSHRTDESTEAFF
cdr3_nt: TGTGCCAGCAGTCACAGGACTGATGAGTCCACTGAAGCTTTCTTT

v_call: TRBV28
clone_size: many
d_call: TRBD1
j_call: TRBJ1-3
cdr3_aa: CASSPPGQGRNTIYF
cdr3_nt: TGTGCCAGCAGCCCACCGGGACAGGGTCGGAACACCATATATTTT

v_call: TRBV29-1
clone_size: .
d_call: .
j_call: TRBJ2-3
cdr3_aa: CSVEEVSVDTQYF
cdr3_nt: TGCAGCGTTGAAGAGGTGAGCGTAGATACGCAGTATTTT

v_call: TRBV20-1
clone_size: few
d_call: TRBD2
j_call: TRBJ2-5
cdr3_aa: CSARDGLAAGETQYF
cdr3_nt: TGCAGTGCTAGAGACGGACTAGCAGCCGGAGAGACCCAGTACTTC

v_call: TRBV4-2
clone_size: .
d_call: .
j_call: TRBJ1-4
cdr3_aa: CASSQEGADLLYEKLFF
cdr3_nt: TGTGCCAGCAGCCAAGAAGGGGCAGACTTACTCTACGAAAAACTGTTTTTT

v_call: TRBV27
clone_size: few
d_call: .
j_call: TRBJ1-1
cdr3_aa: CASSPQGREAFF
cdr3_nt: TGTGCCAGCAGTCCACAGGGTAGAGAAGCTTTCTTT

v_call: TRBV6-6
clone_size: many
d_call: .
j_call: TRBJ1-1
cdr3_aa: CASSYGGATEAFF
cdr3_nt: TGTGCCAGCAGTTACGGGGGGGCAACTGAAGCTTTCTTT

v_call: TRBV24-1
clone_size: .
d_call: TRBD1
j_call: TRBJ2-1
cdr3_aa: CATLDRDGDERFF
cdr3_nt: TGTGCCACCTTGGACAGGGATGGGGATGAGCGGTTCTTC

v_call: TRBV7-9
clone_size: few
d_call: .
j_call: TRBJ1-1
cdr3_aa: CASSLPINTEAFF
cdr3_nt: TGTGCCAGCAGCTTACCCATTAACACTGAAGCTTTCTTT

v_call: TRBV19
clone_size: .
d_call: .
j_call: TRBJ2-7
cdr3_aa: CASSIMWGSPSYEQYF
cdr3_nt: TGTGCCAGTAGTATTATGTGGGGCAGCCCCTCCTACGAGCAGTACTTC

v_call: TRBV27
clone_size: .
d_call: TRBD2
j_call: TRBJ2-5
cdr3_aa: CASSLTGLVKFQETQYF
cdr3_nt: TGTGCCAGCAGTCTAACAGGACTAGTTAAATTCCAAGAGACCCAGTACTTC

v_call: TRBV9
clone_size: many
d_call: TRBD2
j_call: TRBJ2-3
cdr3_aa: CASSVELAGGPDTQYF
cdr3_nt: TGTGCCAGCAGCGTAGAACTAGCGGGAGGGCCAGATACGCAGTATTTT

v_call: TRBV7-6
clone_size: .
d_call: .
j_call: TRBJ2-2
cdr3_aa: CASSLVRAGPAVTGELFF
cdr3_nt: TGTGCCAGCAGCTTAGTCAGGGCAGGGCCCGCGGTCACCGGGGAGCTGTTTTTT

v_call: TRBV16
clone_size: few
d_call: .
j_call: TRBJ1-1
cdr3_aa: CASSQLDQAQGGEAFF
cdr3_nt: TGTGCCAGCAGCCAATTAGACCAAGCCCAAGGTGGGGAAGCTTTCTTT

v_call: TRBV4-3
clone_size: .
d_call: TRBD1
j_call: TRBJ2-7
cdr3_aa: CASSQDRTGFYEQYF
cdr3_nt: TGCGCCAGCAGCCAAGATAGGACAGGGTTCTACGAGCAGTACTTC

v_call: TRBV7-2
clone_size: many
d_call: .
j_call: TRBJ2-5
cdr3_aa: CASSNEKDRRETQYF
cdr3_nt: TGTGCCAGCAGCAATGAAAAGGACAGAAGAGAGACCCAGTACTTC

v_call: TRBV7-9
clone_size: many
d_call: TRBD1
j_call: TRBJ2-5
cdr3_aa: CASAKDRGGEETQYF
cdr3_nt: TGTGCCAGCGCCAAGGACAGGGGCGGGGAGGAGACCCAGTACTTC

v_call: TRBV6-2/TRBV6-3
clone_size: .
d_call: .
j_call: TRBJ2-1
cdr3_aa: CASNPAGDSYNEQFF
cdr3_nt: TGTGCCAGCAACCCGGCTGGTGATTCCTACAATGAGCAGTTCTTC

v_call: TRBV7-9
clone_size: many
d_call: .
j_call: TRBJ2-4
cdr3_aa: CASSLAGGLDIQYF
cdr3_nt: TGTGCCAGCAGCTTAGCGGGCGGGTTAGACATTCAGTACTTC

v_call: TRBV29-1
clone_size: .
d_call: TRBD1
j_call: TRBJ1-2
cdr3_aa: CGVEEQRGTGGYTF
cdr3_nt: TGCGGCGTTGAAGAACAACGCGGGACAGGGGGCTACACCTTC

v_call: TRBV4-1
clone_size: .
d_call: .
j_call: TRBJ2-7
cdr3_aa: CGSSPANLGVYEQYF
cdr3_nt: TGCGGCAGCAGCCCAGCGAACTTGGGAGTATACGAGCAGTACTTC

v_call: TRBV12-3/TRBV12-4
clone_size: .
d_call: .
j_call: TRBJ1-4
cdr3_aa: CASSSGPTNEKLFF
cdr3_nt: TGTGCCAGCAGCTCGGGCCCAACTAATGAAAAACTGTTTTTT

v_call: TRBV9
clone_size: many
d_call: TRBD2
j_call: TRBJ2-7
cdr3_aa: CASSVASLAGYEQYF
cdr3_nt: TGTGCCAGCAGCGTAGCCAGTCTAGCGGGCTACGAGCAGTACTTC

v_call: TRBV6-5
clone_size: few
d_call: .
j_call: TRBJ2-7
cdr3_aa: CASSYGGASYEQYF
cdr3_nt: TGTGCCAGCAGTTACGGCGGGGCCTCCTACGAGCAGTACTTC

v_call: TRBV12-3/TRBV12-4
clone_size: few
d_call: .
j_call: TRBJ2-1
cdr3_aa: CASSFTPYEQFF
cdr3_nt: TGTGCCAGCAGTTTCACCCCCTACGAGCAGTTCTTC

v_call: TRBV7-3
clone_size: .
d_call: .
j_call: TRBJ2-3
cdr3_aa: CASSSGLAGKDAQYF
cdr3_nt: TGTGCCAGCAGCTCGGGCCTCGCAGGGAAGGATGCGCAGTATTTT

v_call: TRBV28
clone_size: .
d_call: TRBD2
j_call: TRBJ2-5
cdr3_aa: CASSFVAGSQETQYF
cdr3_nt: TGTGCCAGCAGTTTTGTAGCGGGAAGTCAAGAGACCCAGTACTTC

v_call: TRBV7-9
clone_size: many
d_call: .
j_call: TRBJ2-7
cdr3_aa: CASSSPRGGDYEQYF
cdr3_nt: TGTGCCAGCAGCTCCCCCCGAGGGGGGGACTACGAGCAGTACTTC

v_call: TRBV5-5
clone_size: .
d_call: .
j_call: TRBJ1-5
cdr3_aa: CASSETGNSNQPQHF
cdr3_nt: TGTGCCAGCAGCGAAACAGGGAATAGCAATCAGCCCCAGCATTTT

v_call: TRBV7-9
clone_size: few
d_call: TRBD1
j_call: TRBJ1-1
cdr3_aa: CASSLLTGGSSPEAFF
cdr3_nt: TGTGCCAGCAGCTTACTGACAGGGGGCAGTAGCCCTGAAGCTTTCTTT

v_call: TRBV6-5
clone_size: few
d_call: TRBD1
j_call: TRBJ1-1
cdr3_aa: CASSTGQGFEAFF
cdr3_nt: TGTGCCAGCAGCACCGGACAGGGGTTTGAAGCTTTCTTT

v_call: TRBV5-1
clone_size: many
d_call: .
j_call: TRBJ2-7
cdr3_aa: CASSLADPYEQYF
cdr3_nt: TGCGCCAGCAGCTTGGCGGACCCCTACGAGCAGTACTTC

v_call: TRBV5-1
clone_size: many
d_call: .
j_call: TRBJ2-7
cdr3_aa: CASSRQEWGTYEQYF
cdr3_nt: TGCGCCAGCAGCCGTCAAGAGTGGGGAACCTACGAGCAGTACTTC

v_call: TRBV7-6
clone_size: .
d_call: .
j_call: TRBJ2-7
cdr3_aa: CASSSRIDSYEQYF
cdr3_nt: TGTGCCAGCAGCTCCAGGATAGACTCCTACGAGCAGTACTTC

v_call: TRBV27
clone_size: many
d_call: .
j_call: TRBJ2-7
cdr3_aa: CASSPGKSSYEQYF
cdr3_nt: TGTGCCAGCAGTCCGGGAAAGAGCTCCTACGAGCAGTACTTC

v_call: TRBV4-3
clone_size: few
d_call: .
j_call: TRBJ1-3
cdr3_aa: CASSQAPGAGNTIYF
cdr3_nt: TGCGCCAGCAGCCAAGCTCCAGGGGCTGGAAACACCATATATTTT

v_call: TRBV27
clone_size: .
d_call: TRBD1
j_call: TRBJ2-7
cdr3_aa: CASSLSQGPSYEQYF
cdr3_nt: TGTGCCAGCAGTTTATCACAGGGGCCCTCCTACGAGCAGTACTTC

v_call: TRBV6-2/TRBV6-3
clone_size: .
d_call: TRBD2
j_call: TRBJ2-1
cdr3_aa: CASSTPGLVYNEQFF
cdr3_nt: TGTGCCAGCAGCACACCGGGACTAGTCTACAATGAGCAGTTCTTC

v_call: TRBV15
clone_size: many
d_call: .
j_call: TRBJ1-5
cdr3_aa: CATSREAGISNQPQHF
cdr3_nt: TGTGCCACCAGCAGAGAGGCGGGCATAAGCAATCAGCCCCAGCATTTT

v_call: TRBV30
clone_size: .
d_call: TRBD1
j_call: TRBJ1-2
cdr3_aa: CAWTITGEGGYTF
cdr3_nt: TGTGCCTGGACAATCACAGGGGAAGGCGGCTACACCTTC

v_call: TRBV28
clone_size: many
d_call: TRBD1
j_call: TRBJ2-7
cdr3_aa: CASSLSRDRSSYEQYF
cdr3_nt: TGTGCCAGCAGTTTAAGCCGGGACAGGAGCTCCTACGAGCAGTACTTC

v_call: TRBV7-2
clone_size: few
d_call: .
j_call: TRBJ2-7
cdr3_aa: CASSLLYLYEQYF
cdr3_nt: TGTGCCAGCAGCCTATTATATCTCTACGAGCAGTACTTC

v_call: TRBV10-3
clone_size: .
d_call: .
j_call: TRBJ2-3
cdr3_aa: CAISEGAGTDTQYF
cdr3_nt: TGTGCCATCAGTGAGGGAGCGGGCACAGATACGCAGTATTTT

v_call: TRBV6-5
clone_size: once
d_call: TRBD1
j_call: TRBJ2-5
cdr3_aa: CASSPRQGQEAQYF
cdr3_nt: TGTGCCAGCAGTCCTCGACAGGGCCAAGAGGCCCAGTACTTC